Listed here is a single TCR beta chain. This clonotype was observed a handful of times. Its cognate antigen has yet to be identified. Base qualities are not provided; no much larger clone lies one nucleotide away. V loses 5 bases at its end and J loses 5 bases; junction bases beyond the gene matches: 8. As encoded in the germline V gene (reference sequence), CDR1 is SEHNR while CDR2 is FQNEAQ. The CDR3 runs 14 amino acids, cysteine and phenylalanine included. Kept here is only the CDR3 DNA, which spans 42 bases and is read in frame from base 1. The data originate from a study of early T cells in non-severe SARS-CoV-2 infection (dated by TCRdb to the early 2020s). For the study in its entirety: Because TCR sequencing was done on bulk RNA from unsorted whole blood, the alpha and beta chains could not be paired. The research as a whole found: Matching against VDJdb was skewed toward anti-spike CD8 responses, likely underestimated virus-specific expansions, and missed private and CD4 specificities.

The study was a case-control design nested within a healthcare worker cohort in London, UK, with weekly nasopharyngeal swab PCR tests and blood sampling. Healthcare workers were enrolled in the week of the UK lockdown, from 23 to 31 March 2020, and were followed every week for up to about 16 weeks. Preparation of the library involved 5' RACE. Data came from a NextSeq 500. To correct for sequencing error and PCR bias, the TCR library protocol tagged individual cDNA molecules with unique molecular identifiers. Both TCR alpha and beta chains were sequenced, and tight co-correlation was observed between alpha and beta sequence abundances in each sample. The authors processed their data as follows. V gene, J gene and CDR3 annotation of TCR sequences was performed with Decombinator V4. TCRs were defined as expanded if a significant change between any two time points was detected under a Poisson model with p below 0.0001. TCR abundances were normalised to the total number of TCRs sequenced in each sample and reported as counts per million. MAIT TCRs were defined by TRAV1-2 paired with TRAJ12, TRAJ20 or TRAJ33, and iNKT TCRs by TRAV10 paired with TRAJ18. A search of VDJdb, accessed on 1 November 2021, was run for TCRs annotated to CMV, EBV and SARS-CoV-2, with TCRs annotated for multiple antigens excluded. TCRdb ran its own pipeline on the public reads, namely fastp trimming at Q25 and MiXCR clone calling, and kept in-frame beta chains. Rows merge per CDR3 protein into single entries with the most common DNA and genes. The V and J calls and clone size come from TCRdb's table, not from the authors' own analysis. In all, the sample holds approximately 71,000 distinct CDR3 sequences, and around 12% of those were seen once. Of the sample, around 2.8% falls within the top ten clones.

Here the chain combines TRBV7-9 and TRBJ2-7; TRBD1 aligns with 8 central bases. The TCR was taken from an adult who was a healthcare worker with PCR-confirmed SARS-CoV-2 infection or an uninfected control (not recorded which). Sequenced here: whole blood, sampled at baseline. The CDR3 protein: CASSPGQVFDEQYF. The nucleotides read TGTGCCAGCAGCCCGGGACAGGTTTTCGACGAGCAGTACTTC.